Below, 11 T cell receptor beta chains from the same sample are listed, as sequenced in a study of cytomegalovirus exposure and HLA in healthy donors. Primers for the PCR totalled 60 Vbeta and 13 Jbeta. Sequencing used immunoSEQ multiplex PCR; TCRdb keeps in-frame clones, though not all of them. The sample has about 110,000 clones, roughly 70% seen once; the top ten hold around 3%. The sample taken for sequencing was PBMCs. The receptors were sampled from a male donor in good health and CMV-seropositive.

A few counts support this clone. J is TRBJ1-2 and V is TRBV5-4; a weak D match, TRBD1 (6 bases). Trimming shortened V by 0 bases and J by 8 bases, and 17 bases separated the two germline ends. The germline V gene has CDR1 SGHNT and CDR2 YYREEE (reference sequence). This CDR3 is 15 amino acids long. The DNA of the CDR3 is TGTGCCAGCAGCTTGGGCGGCAGGGAGGGGGACGGCTACACCTTC. It yields the protein CASSLGGREGDGYTF.

This chain links TRBV14 with TRBJ2-3; 11 bases are shared with TRBD2. Per the germline V gene, CDR1 is SGHDN and CDR2 is FVKESK. After removal of 2 bases from V and 0 bases from J, the junction contained 16 bases not matched to a gene. This CDR3 has 21 residues. The CDR3 reads CASSQLLAGGPVAESTDTQYF. The CDR3, as DNA: TGTGCCAGCAGCCAACTATTAGCGGGAGGGCCTGTGGCGGAGAGCACAGATACGCAGTATTTT.

The V and J genes are TRBV4-3 and TRBJ1-2, with 7 bases matching TRBD1. The germline V gene encodes CDR1 LGHNA and CDR2 YSLEER. With 0 bases clipped from V and 8 bases from J, the junction kept 6 bases outside the gene matches. CDR3 length: 14 amino acids. CDR3 nucleotide sequence: TGCGCCAGCAGCCAAGATGAGGGGGCTGGGGGCTACACCTTC. It translates to CASSQDEGAGGYTF.

The chain recombines TRBV5-5 with TRBJ2-5, with 7 bases that match TRBD2. Per germline, CDR1 SGHKS and CDR2 YYEKEE (reference sequence). The CDR3 length is 15 residues. Unmatched junction bases numbered 6, after V lost 4 bases and J lost 0 bases. The CDR3 reads CASSLGAGDQETQYF. CDR3 DNA sequence: TGTGCCAGCAGCCTCGGGGCGGGGGACCAAGAGACCCAGTACTTC.

This rearrangement joins TRBV2 to TRBJ1-2; TRBD1 matches 9 bases. Germline values: CDR1 SNHLY, CDR2 FYNNEI. The CDR3 totals 14 residues. Unmatched junction bases numbered 6, after V lost 8 bases and J lost 2 bases. The DNA for the CDR3 is TGTGCCAGCGGAGCTGGGACAGGGAACTATGGCTACACCTTC. Translation: CASGAGTGNYGYTF.

CDR3 nucleotide sequence: TGTGCCAGCAGCGTCGGACAGGGCAACACTGAAGCTTTCTTT. It is translated as CASSVGQGNTEAFF. The chain links TRBV7-3 to TRBJ1-1; the match to TRBD1 covers 8 bases. Germline CDR1 is SGHTA and CDR2 is FQGTGA. The V and J ends lost 5 bases and 2 bases, in that order; junction bases with no gene match: 4. The CDR3 is made up of 14 amino acids.

This clone is a singleton in its sample. The chain combines TRBV6-5 with TRBJ2-7; the match to TRBD2 covers 7 bases. The germline V gene has CDR1 MNHEY and CDR2 SVGAGI. The CDR3 is made up of 14 amino acids. The junction had 7 bases not matched to a gene; V was cut back by 2 bases and J by 6 bases. CDR3 nucleotides: TGTGCCAGCAGTTACGAGGGAGGGCGGGGCGAGCAGTACTTC. Protein: CASSYEGGRGEQYF.

This clone showed up just a few times. V and J are TRBV5-3 and TRBJ2-2; unclear D gene. TRBV5-3 is labeled an ORF, and its function is uncertain. This CDR3 has 15 residues. Deletions cut 0 bases from V and 9 bases from J, with 15 bases between. The CDR3 sequence: CARSLGSTQRWELFF. CDR3 nucleotide sequence: TGTGCCAGAAGCTTGGGGTCAACCCAGCGCTGGGAGCTGTTTTTT.

Written as DNA, the CDR3 is TGTGCCATCAGTGACCCTGGGACAGCGGACTATGGCTACACCTTC. Protein: CAISDPGTADYGYTF. V gene TRBV10-3 combines with J gene TRBJ1-2; 7 nucleotides align to TRBD1. Trimming took 3 bases from V and 3 from J; bases not matched to a gene: 7. The CDR3 loop spans 15 amino acids. Germline lookup yields CDR1 ENHRY and CDR2 SYGVKD.

The J gene is TRBJ2-3, the V gene TRBV30; D remains ambiguous. V shed 0 bases and J shed 0 bases, with 7 bases lying between them. Germline CDR1 is GTSNPN and CDR2 is SVGIG (reference sequence). This CDR3 contains 14 residues. This CDR3 reads CAWSVHLSTDTQYF. CDR3 nucleotide sequence: TGTGCCTGGAGTGTACACCTCAGCACAGATACGCAGTATTTT.

This chain connects TRBV5-1 to TRBJ2-5; D not resolved. CDR1 is SGHRS, CDR2 YFSETQ, per germline. The CDR3 spans 14 residues. V shed 0 bases and J shed 5 bases, with 11 bases lying between them. The CDR3 loop reads CASSLDGPWETQYF. The DNA for the CDR3 is TGCGCCAGCAGCTTGGACGGTCCGTGGGAGACCCAGTACTTC.